The next 19 T cell receptor beta chains were all read from a single sample in a study of shared clonotypes between healthy human individuals. TCRdb's table, derived via immunoSEQ multiplex PCR, lists solely in-frame clones and lacks some. The sample contains some 550,000 clones, almost 97% of which appear only once. The specimen sequenced was naive CD4+ T cells sorted from blood. The subset here: CD45RA+ positively selected. These receptors were obtained from a woman between 25 and 40 years old in good health.

The chain carries TRBV7-2 and TRBJ2-3; 16 positions agree with TRBD2. Trimming at V came to 5 bases and at J to 4 bases, leaving 9 bases not matched to a gene. The CDR3 is made up of 18 amino acids. The germline V gene encodes CDR1 SGHTA and CDR2 FQGNSA. The CDR3 here is CASSSSRGTSGRADTQYF. The CDR3 nucleotides read TGTGCCAGCAGCAGCAGTAGGGGGACTAGCGGGAGGGCAGATACGCAGTATTTT.

V gene TRBV15 combines with J gene TRBJ2-1, with TRBD2 identical over 9 bases. The germline CDR1 and CDR2 sequences are LNHNV and YYDKDF (reference sequence). With V trimmed by 6 bases and J by 0 bases, 6 bases remained unmatched. CDR3 length: 16 residues. CDR3 sequence: CATRRLAESSYNEQFF. The CDR3 DNA is TGTGCCACCAGGAGACTAGCGGAGAGCTCCTACAATGAGCAGTTCTTC.

This clone was counted a single time. V usage is TRBV2 and J usage is TRBJ2-7, with D maybe TRBD2 (6 bases). Trimming took off 4 bases at V and 0 bases at J, with 10 bases between the two ends. Germline lookup yields CDR1 SNHLY and CDR2 FYNNEI. The CDR3 runs to 14 residues. Written as DNA, the CDR3 is TGTGCCAGCAGTGGGGGACTGTACTCCTACGAGCAGTACTTC. Amino acids: CASSGGLYSYEQYF.

The chain uses TRBV6-1 and TRBJ1-6, with no clear D. Germline CDR1 reads MNHNS; CDR2 reads SASEGT. Trimming shortened V by 6 bases and J by 9 bases, and 18 bases separated the two germline ends. The length of the CDR3 is 15 residues. For the CDR3, the DNA is TGTGCCAGCAGCGAACTGGCGATGGTTGGTTCACCCCTCCACTTT. Residues: CASSELAMVGSPLHF.

The chain recombines TRBV6-6 with TRBJ1-1; D gene uncertain. V lost 6 bases and J lost 6, with 14 bases in between. Germline loops: CDR1 MNHNY, CDR2 SVGAGI (reference sequence). The CDR3 sequence is 13 residues long. CDR3: CASRTGPHSEAFF. As DNA, the CDR3 is TGTGCCAGCAGAACCGGCCCACACTCTGAAGCTTTCTTT.

V usage is TRBV7-2 and J usage is TRBJ2-2, with unresolved D. The V gene's germline CDR1 is SGHTA and CDR2 FQGNSA. V lost 3 bases and J 1 base, leaving 9 bases between the germline ends. This CDR3 contains 15 residues. The CDR3 DNA reads as TGTGCCAGCAGCTTCGGTCAGTTGAACACCGGGGAGCTGTTTTTT. It is translated as CASSFGQLNTGELFF.

This chain joins TRBV10-1 and TRBJ2-2; tentatively, D is TRBD1 (5 bases). Per germline, CDR1 WNHNN and CDR2 SYGVQD (reference sequence). This CDR3 comprises 12 residues. V gave up 5 bases and J gave up 7 bases, with 8 bases separating them. The CDR3 here is CASSRQSGELFF. In DNA, the CDR3 is TGCGCCAGCAGTCGACAGAGCGGGGAGCTGTTTTTT.

V gene TRBV11-2 combines with J gene TRBJ2-1; D possibly corresponds to TRBD1 (5 bases). CDR1 is SGHAT and CDR2 is FQNNGV in the germline V gene. The CDR3 has 17 residues. V was cut by 0 bases and J by 5 bases, with 17 bases left in between. CDR3 protein: CASSLDWGQLRNNEQFF. The CDR3 DNA reads TGTGCCAGCAGCTTAGATTGGGGCCAGCTCAGAAACAATGAGCAGTTCTTC.

The J gene is TRBJ1-1, the V gene TRBV10-3; D possibly corresponds to TRBD1 (5 bases). This CDR3 comprises 15 residues. V was shortened by 4 bases and J by 2 bases, with 14 bases between the two germline ends. CDR1 and CDR2 (germline): ENHRY, SYGVKD. In DNA, the CDR3 is TGTGCCATCAGTGGGGGATGGGGCGCAAACACTGAAGCTTTCTTT. This translates into CAISGGWGANTEAFF.

This clone was observed a single time. This rearrangement joins TRBV27 to TRBJ2-5, with TRBD2 identical over 11 bases. The CDR3 sequence is 16 residues long. The ends lost 6 bases at V and 2 bases at J; junction bases unmatched: 8. Germline V lookup: CDR1 MNHEY, CDR2 SMNVEV (reference sequence). The CDR3 is CASSGGRTSGQETQYF. DNA for the CDR3: TGTGCCAGCAGCGGGGGGCGGACTAGCGGGCAAGAGACCCAGTACTTC.

The V and J genes are TRBV6-6 and TRBJ1-4; no clear D. The CDR3 spans 14 residues. V lost 8 bases and J 8 bases, leaving 18 bases between the germline ends. Germline V lookup: CDR1 MNHNY, CDR2 SVGAGI (reference sequence). CDR3 sequence reads: CASSQRWLGEKLFF. The CDR3 region has the DNA TGTGCCAGCTCCCAAAGGTGGCTCGGAGAAAAACTGTTTTTT.

This clone was seen only once. V usage is TRBV19 and J usage is TRBJ2-7, with D maybe TRBD1 (7 bases). The CDR3 is made up of 15 amino acids. Germline V gives CDR1 LNHDA, CDR2 SQIVND (reference sequence). Trimming removed 5 bases at V and 5 bases at J, with 19 bases between. The DNA of the CDR3 is TGTGCCAGTAGTGGAGCGGGTAGGGGGCAGGACGAGCAGTACTTC. The encoded protein is CASSGAGRGQDEQYF.

This clone was recorded only once. The chain combines TRBV18 with TRBJ2-5, with TRBD2 matching 7 bases. The germline gives CDR1 KGHSH, CDR2 LQKENI. The CDR3 covers 13 residues. The CDR3: CVTGEGPQETQYF. The CDR3 coding sequence is TGTGTCACTGGGGAGGGCCCTCAAGAGACCCAGTACTTC.

This clone came up once. V and J are TRBV5-1 and TRBJ1-5; the match to TRBD1 covers 8 bases. The CDR3 covers 15 residues. The germline V gene has CDR1 SGHRS and CDR2 YFSETQ. Unmatched junction bases numbered 3, after V lost 4 bases and J lost 0 bases. The CDR3 is CASSKTGDSNQPQHF. The CDR3 DNA sequence: TGCGCCAGCAGCAAGACAGGGGATAGCAATCAGCCCCAGCATTTT.

The V gene is TRBV4-2, the J gene TRBJ1-4; weak D call: TRBD1 (6 bases). V lost 2 bases and J lost 7, with 14 bases in between. This CDR3 comprises 15 residues. The V gene's germline CDR1 is LGHNA and CDR2 YNFKEQ. CDR3 nucleotide sequence: TGTGCCAGCAGCCAAATCCAGGGGATGGGTGAAAAACTGTTTTTT. As protein: CASSQIQGMGEKLFF.

As concerns this clone: An end of the junction differs from the germline gene, which may be a read error. The rearrangement uses TRBV13 and TRBJ2-1; D is uncertain. CDR3 length: 15 amino acids. CDR1 is PRHDT and CDR2 is FYEKMQ in the germline V gene (reference sequence). Here the CDR3 DNA reads TGTGCCAGCAGCTTAGGGGCCTCTTTGTACACTGAGCAGTTCTTC. This gives the protein CASSLGASLYTEQFF. Filled out from reference TRBV13 and TRBJ2-1, the complete variable domain reads AAGVIQSPRHLIKEKRETATLKCYPIPRHDTVYWYQQGPGQDPQFLISFYEKMQSDKGSIPDRFSAQQFSDYHSELNMSSLELGDSALYFCASSLGASLYTEQFFGPGTRLTVL.

The chain combines TRBV5-1 with TRBJ1-2, with 7 bases matching TRBD1. Per the germline V gene, CDR1 is SGHRS and CDR2 is YFSETQ. The CDR3 is 15 residues long. V lost 3 bases to trimming and J lost 3 bases; unmatched junction nucleotides: 8. DNA for the CDR3: TGCGCCAGCAGCTCTAGACAGGGACTGGACTATGGCTACACCTTC. Protein sequence: CASSSRQGLDYGYTF.

The J gene is TRBJ1-1, the V gene TRBV29-1, with D tentatively TRBD1 (6 bases). The CDR3 runs 16 residues. Germline V CDR1 and CDR2: SQVTM, ANQGSEA. V was shortened by 4 bases and J by 4 bases, with 22 bases between the two germline ends. This chain's CDR3 is CSVGVVGARIVTEAFF. As DNA, the CDR3 is TGCAGCGTTGGAGTGGTGGGGGCGCGGATTGTCACTGAAGCTTTCTTT.

The CDR3 region is CASSLSPWTGSTDTQYF. DNA of the CDR3: TGTGCCAGCAGTTTGTCTCCCTGGACAGGGAGCACAGATACGCAGTATTTT. The chain links TRBV28 to TRBJ2-3, with 8 bases identical to TRBD1. V shed 3 bases and J 0 bases; nucleotides not matched to a gene: 8. Germline V gives CDR1 MDHEN, CDR2 SYDVKM. This CDR3 comprises 17 residues.